This is a list of T cell receptor beta chains from one sample in a study of T cell responses to AZD1222 COVID-19 vaccine. The protocol was immunoSEQ multiplex PCR, while the TCRdb copy is restricted to in-frame clones and leaves out a portion. The sample includes some 120,000 clones, more than 85% of them seen just once. The sequenced sample was peripheral blood, obtained on day 0 of MenACWY control vaccination. These receptors came from an adult in good health. Both conserved end residues are part of each CDR3. Each record gives: V gene, clone size, D gene, J gene, CDR3 protein, CDR3 DNA. The D gene is left open where the match is weak. The size of a clone is reported for some rows only, either as once, few or many, or as a class for expanded clones.

V: TRBV5-1
size: .
D: .
J: TRBJ2-3
CDR3: CASSLALPPGRTQYF
DNA: TGCGCCAGCAGCTTGGCCCTCCCCCCGGGACGAACGCAGTATTTT

V: TRBV11-3
size: once
D: TRBD1
J: TRBJ1-3
CDR3: CASSPRDRGSGNTIYF
DNA: TGTGCCAGCAGCCCACGGGACAGGGGCTCTGGAAACACCATATATTTT

V: TRBV2
size: .
D: .
J: TRBJ2-5
CDR3: CASRLPGQGAGVQQETQYF
DNA: TGTGCCAGCAGACTCCCGGGACAGGGAGCGGGAGTACAGCAAGAGACCCAGTACTTC

V: TRBV5-4
size: .
D: .
J: TRBJ2-2
CDR3: CASSLSSGAPTGELFF
DNA: TGTGCCAGCAGCTTGTCGTCGGGAGCTCCCACCGGGGAGCTGTTTTTT

V: TRBV10-2
size: few
D: TRBD2
J: TRBJ2-1
CDR3: CATMTSGSNEQFF
DNA: TGCGCCACCATGACTAGCGGGAGCAATGAGCAGTTCTTC

V: TRBV29-1
size: .
D: .
J: TRBJ1-1
CDR3: CSVESGVGTEAFF
DNA: TGCAGCGTTGAATCCGGGGTCGGGACTGAAGCTTTCTTT

V: TRBV5-6
size: .
D: .
J: TRBJ2-2
CDR3: CASSSYKDSPSNTGELFF
DNA: TGTGCCAGCAGCTCCTATAAGGACAGCCCGTCAAACACCGGGGAGCTGTTTTTT

V: TRBV6-4
size: once
D: .
J: TRBJ2-3
CDR3: CASSDSEEADTQYF
DNA: TGTGCCAGCAGTGACTCCGAAGAGGCAGATACGCAGTATTTT

V: TRBV7-7
size: .
D: TRBD2
J: TRBJ2-5
CDR3: CASRRLAGESGETQYF
DNA: TGTGCCAGCAGAAGACTAGCGGGAGAGTCGGGAGAGACCCAGTACTTC

V: TRBV6-5
size: .
D: .
J: TRBJ2-7
CDR3: CASSTRGALENEQYF
DNA: TGTGCCAGCAGCACTAGAGGGGCCTTAGAAAACGAGCAGTACTTC

V: TRBV6-5
size: .
D: TRBD1
J: TRBJ2-7
CDR3: CASSRGTDSYEQYF
DNA: TGTGCCAGCAGTAGGGGGACAGACTCCTACGAGCAGTACTTC

V: TRBV10-3
size: .
D: .
J: TRBJ1-2
CDR3: CAIRSTTGPDSGYTF
DNA: TGTGCCATCAGGAGCACTACAGGGCCCGACTCTGGCTACACCTTC

V: TRBV3-1/TRBV3-2
size: .
D: TRBD1
J: TRBJ1-4
CDR3: CASSPHGTAKNEKLFF
DNA: TGTGCCAGCAGCCCCCACGGGACAGCTAAAAATGAAAAACTGTTTTTT

V: TRBV3-1/TRBV3-2
size: .
D: .
J: TRBJ1-1
CDR3: CASSQLNTEAFF
DNA: TGTGCCAGCAGCCAGTTGAACACTGAAGCTTTCTTT

V: TRBV7-2
size: .
D: TRBD2
J: TRBJ2-2
CDR3: CASSPGSGSFTGELFF
DNA: TGTGCCAGCAGCCCGGGTAGCGGGTCTTTCACCGGGGAGCTGTTTTTT

V: TRBV5-1
size: .
D: .
J: TRBJ1-1
CDR3: CASSLGTGEAFF
DNA: TGCGCCAGCAGCTTGGGGACCGGTGAAGCTTTCTTT

V: TRBV7-9
size: .
D: .
J: TRBJ2-5
CDR3: CASSTGLQWETQYF
DNA: TGTGCCAGCAGCACGGGCCTCCAGTGGGAGACCCAGTACTTC

V: TRBV2
size: .
D: .
J: TRBJ1-1
CDR3: CASTVPQLFLRGSAVTEAFF
DNA: TGTGCCAGCACTGTCCCCCAATTGTTTCTTCGCGGCTCGGCGGTCACTGAAGCTTTCTTT

V: TRBV3-1/TRBV3-2
size: .
D: .
J: TRBJ1-2
CDR3: CASSPFPTADYGYTF
DNA: TGTGCCAGCAGCCCGTTCCCGACAGCCGACTATGGCTACACCTTC

V: TRBV2
size: once
D: TRBD1
J: TRBJ1-6
CDR3: CASSGQGTNSPLHF
DNA: TGTGCCAGCAGCGGACAGGGAACCAATTCACCCCTCCACTTT

V: TRBV24-1
size: few
D: TRBD1
J: TRBJ2-3
CDR3: CATSDMGQGADTQYF
DNA: TGTGCCACCAGTGATATGGGACAGGGGGCAGATACGCAGTATTTT

V: TRBV4-1
size: .
D: TRBD2
J: TRBJ2-1
CDR3: CASSHGLAGVIPYNEQFF
DNA: TGCGCCAGCAGCCACGGACTAGCGGGAGTGATTCCCTACAATGAGCAGTTCTTC

V: TRBV7-6
size: .
D: .
J: TRBJ1-5
CDR3: CASSPDWDQPQHF
DNA: TGTGCCAGCAGTCCGGATTGGGATCAGCCCCAGCATTTT

V: TRBV27
size: .
D: TRBD1
J: TRBJ2-7
CDR3: CASAWTGDYEQYF
DNA: TGTGCCAGCGCCTGGACAGGTGACTACGAGCAGTACTTC

V: TRBV19
size: .
D: .
J: TRBJ2-7
CDR3: CASSARDGLYEQYF
DNA: TGTGCCAGTAGTGCCCGGGACGGCCTATACGAGCAGTACTTC

V: TRBV12-3/TRBV12-4
size: .
D: .
J: TRBJ1-2
CDR3: CASSFSGNYGYTF
DNA: TGTGCCAGCAGTTTTTCAGGGAACTATGGCTACACCTTC

V: TRBV6-1
size: once
D: .
J: TRBJ1-6
CDR3: CASSDGSNSPLHF
DNA: TGTGCCAGCAGTGATGGGAGTAATTCACCCCTCCACTTT

V: TRBV18
size: .
D: .
J: TRBJ1-1
CDR3: CASSPSRGNTEAFF
DNA: TGTGCCAGCTCACCCTCCCGGGGGAACACTGAAGCTTTCTTT

V: TRBV10-3
size: .
D: TRBD1
J: TRBJ2-3
CDR3: CAMGGQGDPDTQYF
DNA: TGTGCCATGGGGGGACAGGGGGATCCAGATACGCAGTATTTT

V: TRBV9
size: .
D: .
J: TRBJ2-3
CDR3: CASSVAQNTDTQYF
DNA: TGTGCCAGCAGCGTAGCGCAAAACACAGATACGCAGTATTTT

V: TRBV5-1
size: .
D: TRBD2
J: TRBJ2-3
CDR3: CASSSGLAGAMGTDTQYF
DNA: TGCGCCAGCAGCTCGGGACTAGCGGGAGCGATGGGCACAGATACGCAGTATTTT

V: TRBV11-2
size: once
D: TRBD1
J: TRBJ1-3
CDR3: CASSSTGGNTIYF
DNA: TGTGCCAGCAGCTCGACAGGGGGAAACACCATATATTTT

V: TRBV5-3
size: once
D: TRBD2
J: TRBJ2-6
CDR3: CARSPILAGPDAGANVLTF
DNA: TGTGCCAGAAGCCCAATACTAGCGGGACCCGATGCTGGGGCCAACGTCCTGACTTTC

V: TRBV2
size: .
D: TRBD2
J: TRBJ2-1
CDR3: CASARIAGGLNEQFF
DNA: TGTGCCAGCGCCCGGATAGCGGGAGGGCTCAATGAGCAGTTCTTC

V: TRBV7-2
size: .
D: TRBD2
J: TRBJ2-1
CDR3: CASSLRTRFGNEQFF
DNA: TGTGCCAGCAGCCTTCGGACTAGATTTGGCAATGAGCAGTTCTTC

V: TRBV19
size: .
D: .
J: TRBJ2-7
CDR3: CASSSRSASYEQYF
DNA: TGTGCCAGTAGTAGTCGCTCCGCTTCTTACGAGCAGTACTTC

V: TRBV5-6
size: .
D: TRBD1
J: TRBJ1-5
CDR3: CASSLTGSDPPQHF
DNA: TGTGCCAGCAGCCTGACAGGGAGCGATCCGCCCCAGCATTTT

V: TRBV10-3
size: .
D: .
J: TRBJ2-5
CDR3: CAIRDPRGQETQYF
DNA: TGTGCCATCAGGGATCCTAGGGGCCAAGAGACCCAGTACTTC

V: TRBV11-3
size: .
D: TRBD1
J: TRBJ1-6
CDR3: CASSSPPGQGNSPLHF
DNA: TGTGCCAGCAGCTCGCCTCCCGGACAGGGGAATTCACCCCTCCACTTT

V: TRBV19
size: .
D: .
J: TRBJ2-2
CDR3: CASTPQGLAAITGELFF
DNA: TGTGCCAGTACCCCACAGGGTCTAGCGGCTATCACCGGGGAGCTGTTTTTT

V: TRBV2
size: .
D: TRBD1
J: TRBJ2-7
CDR3: CASTGTGPYEQYF
DNA: TGTGCCAGCACGGGGACAGGGCCGTACGAGCAGTACTTC

V: TRBV30
size: .
D: .
J: TRBJ1-5
CDR3: CAWSGRQSNQPQHF
DNA: TGTGCCTGGAGTGGCCGACAGAGCAATCAGCCCCAGCATTTT

V: TRBV6-5
size: .
D: TRBD1
J: TRBJ1-4
CDR3: CASSYSGTGNEKLFF
DNA: TGTGCCAGCAGTTACTCCGGGACAGGGAATGAAAAACTGTTTTTT

V: TRBV29-1
size: .
D: .
J: TRBJ1-3
CDR3: CSVQVSGNTIYF
DNA: TGCAGCGTACAGGTCTCTGGAAACACCATATATTTT

V: TRBV3-1/TRBV3-2
size: .
D: TRBD1
J: TRBJ1-1
CDR3: CASSHGDRDNTEAFF
DNA: TGTGCCAGCAGCCACGGAGACAGGGACAACACTGAAGCTTTCTTT

V: TRBV6-6
size: .
D: .
J: TRBJ2-7
CDR3: CASSPPAGQPALSEQYF
DNA: TGTGCCAGCAGTCCACCCGCAGGCCAACCCGCTTTGAGCGAGCAGTACTTC

V: TRBV5-1
size: few
D: .
J: TRBJ2-7
CDR3: CASSLLGSYEQYF
DNA: TGCGCCAGCAGCTTGCTGGGTTCCTACGAGCAGTACTTC

V: TRBV4-2
size: .
D: TRBD2
J: TRBJ2-7
CDR3: CASSHIGLAGRVVQYF
DNA: TGTGCCAGCAGCCACATAGGACTAGCGGGAAGAGTAGTGCAGTACTTC

V: TRBV20-1
size: .
D: TRBD2
J: TRBJ2-1
CDR3: CSASTWGGYNEQFF
DNA: TGCAGTGCTAGTACATGGGGGGGATACAATGAGCAGTTCTTC

V: TRBV24-1
size: .
D: .
J: TRBJ2-7
CDR3: CATSDPSLYEQYF
DNA: TGTGCCACCAGTGATCCAAGTCTCTACGAGCAGTACTTC

V: TRBV6-5
size: .
D: .
J: TRBJ1-5
CDR3: CASFGGGGWNQPQHF
DNA: TGTGCCAGCTTCGGGGGAGGGGGATGGAATCAGCCCCAGCATTTT

V: TRBV19
size: .
D: TRBD1
J: TRBJ1-1
CDR3: CASSRTGRTEAFF
DNA: TGTGCCAGTAGTAGGACAGGGCGTACTGAAGCTTTCTTT

V: TRBV6-4
size: .
D: .
J: TRBJ2-6
CDR3: CASSDSKGSGANVLTF
DNA: TGTGCCAGCAGTGACTCGAAGGGATCTGGGGCCAACGTCCTGACTTTC

V: TRBV7-6
size: .
D: .
J: TRBJ1-1
CDR3: CGAWTEAFF
DNA: TGTGGGGCTTGGACTGAAGCTTTCTTT

V: TRBV5-8
size: .
D: .
J: TRBJ1-1
CDR3: CASSLGLRVNTEAFF
DNA: TGTGCCAGCAGCTTGGGTTTGCGGGTCAACACTGAAGCTTTCTTT

V: TRBV2
size: .
D: .
J: TRBJ1-4
CDR3: CASSESGNEKLFF
DNA: TGTGCCAGCAGTGAAAGCGGAAATGAAAAACTGTTTTTT

V: TRBV29-1
size: .
D: TRBD2
J: TRBJ2-5
CDR3: CSVPELAYQETQYF
DNA: TGCAGCGTTCCCGAACTAGCGTACCAAGAGACCCAGTACTTC

V: TRBV9
size: once
D: .
J: TRBJ2-7
CDR3: CASSEGFSYEQYF
DNA: TGTGCCAGCAGCGAGGGGTTTTCCTACGAGCAGTACTTC

V: TRBV21-1
size: .
D: .
J: TRBJ2-1
CDR3: CASSKKSREGRDNEQFF
DNA: TGTGCCAGCAGCAAAAAGAGCCGGGAGGGGAGGGACAATGAGCAGTTCTTC